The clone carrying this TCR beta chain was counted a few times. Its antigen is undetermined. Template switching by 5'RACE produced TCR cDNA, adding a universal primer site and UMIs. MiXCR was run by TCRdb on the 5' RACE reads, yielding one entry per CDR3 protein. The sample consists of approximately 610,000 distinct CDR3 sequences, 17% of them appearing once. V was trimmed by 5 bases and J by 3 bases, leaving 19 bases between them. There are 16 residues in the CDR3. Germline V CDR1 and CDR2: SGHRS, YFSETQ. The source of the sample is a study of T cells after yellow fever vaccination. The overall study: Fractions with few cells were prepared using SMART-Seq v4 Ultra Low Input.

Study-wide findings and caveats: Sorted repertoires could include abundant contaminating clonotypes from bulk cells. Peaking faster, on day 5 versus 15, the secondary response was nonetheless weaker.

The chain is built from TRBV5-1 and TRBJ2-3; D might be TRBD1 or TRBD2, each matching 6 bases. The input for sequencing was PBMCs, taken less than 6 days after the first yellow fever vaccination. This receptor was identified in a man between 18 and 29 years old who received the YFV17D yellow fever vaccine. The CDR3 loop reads CASSSQGGFGTDTQYF. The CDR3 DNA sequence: TGCGCCAGCAGTTCTCAAGGGGGGTTTGGTACAGATACGCAGTATTTT. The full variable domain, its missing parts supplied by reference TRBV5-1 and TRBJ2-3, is KAGVTQTPRYLIKTRGQQVTLSCSPISGHRSVSWYQQTPGQGLQFLFEYFSETQRNKGNFPGRFSGRQFSNSRSEMNVSTLELGDSALYLCASSSQGGFGTDTQYFGPGTRLTVL.